The 4 T cell receptor beta chains below were found in one sample sequenced in a study of chemoradiotherapy in HPV16-positive cancers. The table came from immunoSEQ multiplex PCR; TCRdb's copy has only in-frame clones and leaves some out. Of over 13,000 clones listed, 78% are singletons. Sampling was performed from a patient who underwent chemoradiotherapy. Receptors were obtained from a human donor with HPV-associated anogenital cancer.

The sample holds a few counts of this clone. The chain links TRBV18 to TRBJ1-5; no clear D. V lost 2 bases and J 5 bases, leaving 7 bases between the germline ends. Germline loops: CDR1 KGHSH, CDR2 LQKENI. The CDR3 extends over 13 amino acids. The CDR3: CASSPGSDQPQHF. DNA for the CDR3: TGTGCCAGCTCACCAGGGTCCGATCAGCCCCAGCATTTT. Full variable domain (rest looked up from reference TRBV18 and TRBJ1-5): NAGVMQNPRHLVRRRGQEARLRCSPMKGHSHVYWYRQLPEEGLKFMVYLQKENIIDESGMPKERFSAEFPKEGPSILRIQQVVRGDSAAYFCASSPGSDQPQHFGDGTRLSIL.

CDR3 region: CASQTGYGYTF. DNA for the CDR3: TGTGCCAGTCAGACAGGGTATGGCTACACCTTC. J is TRBJ1-2 and V is TRBV19, with 7 bases aligning to TRBD1. The CDR3 is 11 residues long. Germline V gene data show CDR1 as LNHDA and CDR2 as SQIVND (reference sequence). With 8 bases clipped from V and 5 bases from J, the junction kept 2 bases outside the gene matches.

The V gene is TRBV5-1, the J gene TRBJ2-7; TRBD1 aligns across 9 bases. Trimming cost V 2 bases and J 0 bases; bases outside gene matches: 3. CDR1 SGHRS and CDR2 YFSETQ come from the germline V gene. This CDR3 is 15 amino acids long. DNA of the CDR3: TGCGCCAGCAGCTTCGGACAGGGGATCTCCTACGAGCAGTACTTC. This gives the protein CASSFGQGISYEQYF.

The chain employs TRBV5-1 and TRBJ1-1; weak D call: TRBD1 (6 bases). Germline-derived CDR1 and CDR2 are SGHRS and YFSETQ. Trimming removed 4 bases at V and 3 bases at J, with 16 bases between. The CDR3 sequence is 15 residues long. CDR3 nucleotides: TGCGCCAGCAGCAATACAGGGAGAGAAGACACTGAAGCTTTCTTT. This sequence encodes CASSNTGREDTEAFF.